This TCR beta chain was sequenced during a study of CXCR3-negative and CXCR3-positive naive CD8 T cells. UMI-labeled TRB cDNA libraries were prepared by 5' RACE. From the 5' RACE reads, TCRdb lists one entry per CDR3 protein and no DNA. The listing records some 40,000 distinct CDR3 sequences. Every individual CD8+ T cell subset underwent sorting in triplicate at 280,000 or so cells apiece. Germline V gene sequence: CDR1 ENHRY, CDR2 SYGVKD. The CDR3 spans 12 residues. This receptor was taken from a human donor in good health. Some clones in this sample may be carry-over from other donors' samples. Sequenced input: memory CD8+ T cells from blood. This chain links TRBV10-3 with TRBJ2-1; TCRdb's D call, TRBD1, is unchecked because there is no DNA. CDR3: CAIMAGGNEQFF.